Below, 17 T cell receptor beta chains from the same sample are listed, as sequenced in a study of blood T cell repertoires in COVID-19. This table comes from immunoSEQ multiplex PCR, and its TCRdb copy is limited to in-frame clones, with some not included. The repertoire includes under 150,000 clones, over 75% of them detected once, and roughly 4.3% sits in the top ten. The sequencing sample was made of PBMCs or T cells enriched from blood (not recorded which). These receptors came from a man aged 45-65 years in a cohort exposed to, infected with or recovered from COVID-19 (not recorded which).

The CDR3 spells CASSLQNTEAFF. CDR3 nucleotide sequence: TGCGCCAGCAGCTTACAGAACACTGAAGCTTTCTTT. V gene TRBV5-1 combines with J gene TRBJ1-1, with D unclear. The CDR3 consists of 12 residues. Germline CDR1 SGHRS, CDR2 YFSETQ. V was cut by 2 bases and J by 1 base, with 3 bases left in between.

The chain joins TRBV28 to TRBJ1-2; D may be TRBD1 (6 bases). Germline CDR1 MDHEN, CDR2 SYDVKM. Trimming removed 6 bases from V and 4 bases from J, with 18 bases in between. CDR3 length: 15 amino acids. In DNA, the CDR3 is TGTGCCAGCAGACCCCAGGACAGTAGGCTCTATGGCTACACCTTC. Protein product: CASRPQDSRLYGYTF.

This chain connects TRBV14 to TRBJ1-5, with D perhaps matching TRBD1 (5 bases). V was cut by 2 bases and J by 11 bases, with 13 bases left in between. Germline V gene sequence: CDR1 SGHDN, CDR2 FVKESK. The CDR3 contains 13 residues. The CDR3 DNA follows: TGTGCCAGCAGCCAATCCGGGGGGTCGACCCAGCATTTT. Translating gives CASSQSGGSTQHF.

The V call is TRBV7-2, the J call TRBJ2-7; 11 nucleotides align to TRBD2. The CDR3 runs to 15 residues. Losses at the gene ends were 3 bases for V and 4 bases for J; bases not matched to a gene: 5. CDR1 is SGHTA and CDR2 is FQGNSA in the germline V gene. CDR3 nucleotide sequence: TGTGCCAGCAGCTTTAGCGGGAGGGGACCTTACGAGCAGTACTTC. Protein sequence: CASSFSGRGPYEQYF.

The V gene is TRBV14, the J gene TRBJ2-5; TRBD2 is a possible D gene (6 bases). From germline, CDR1 is SGHDN and CDR2 FVKESK. The germline V and J ends were trimmed by 4 bases and 5 bases, with 17 bases remaining between them. This CDR3 is built from 15 residues. The CDR3 sequence is CASSLGYGGMETQYF. The CDR3 DNA reads TGTGCCAGCAGCCTAGGGTACGGCGGGATGGAGACCCAGTACTTC.

The rearrangement uses TRBV29-1 and TRBJ1-2; TRBD1 might be the D (6 bases). Deletions cut 3 bases from V and 8 bases from J, with 10 bases between. This CDR3 spans 11 amino acids. Germline V lookup: CDR1 SQVTM, CDR2 ANQGSEA. CDR3 DNA sequence: TGCAGCGTTGAGGGGGCGATCGGCTACACCTTC. Its protein is CSVEGAIGYTF.

In this sample, this clone turned up a few times. The CDR3 loop reads CASRKAGGNYEQYF. The CDR3 nucleotides are TGTGCCAGCAGAAAGGCAGGGGGAAACTACGAGCAGTACTTC. The chain employs TRBV6-5 and TRBJ2-7, with 7 bases matching TRBD1. Per the germline V gene, CDR1 is MNHEY and CDR2 is SVGAGI. CDR3 length: 14 amino acids. V lost 6 bases and J lost 3; bases outside the gene matches: 8.

The chain couples TRBV9 to TRBJ2-4, with D tentatively TRBD1 (8 bases). The CDR3 is 15 amino acids. Trimming took 4 bases from V and 6 from J, leaving 17 bases between them. Germline CDR1 and CDR2: SGDLS and YYNGEE. The DNA for the CDR3 is TGTGCCAGCAGCCCAGGACAGGGAGGGGTAAACATTCAGTACTTC. This codes for CASSPGQGGVNIQYF.

The chain has TRBV6-4 and TRBJ2-5, with TRBD1 as a possible D gene (6 bases). V lost 4 bases to trimming and J lost 5 bases, with 14 bases between them. Germline V CDR1 and CDR2: MRHNA, SNTAGT. The CDR3 is 14 amino acids. CDR3 sequence: CASSVMAGVETQYF. In nucleotides, the CDR3 is TGTGCCAGCAGTGTAATGGCAGGGGTTGAGACCCAGTACTTC.

The chain has TRBV5-4 and TRBJ2-2; 11 nucleotides line up with TRBD2. Losses at the gene ends were 0 bases for V and 2 bases for J; bases not matched to a gene: 3. The CDR3 is 17 residues long. Germline loops: CDR1 SGHNT, CDR2 YYREEE (reference sequence). CDR3 DNA: TGTGCCAGCAGCTTGGGTCTAGCGGGGGGTAACACCGGGGAGCTGTTTTTT. It translates to CASSLGLAGGNTGELFF. Complete variable domain (other parts from reference TRBV5-4 and TRBJ2-2): ETGVTQSPTHLIKTRGQQVTLRCSSQSGHNTVSWYQQALGQGPQFIFQYYREEENGRGNFPPRFSGLQFPNYSSELNVNALELDDSALYLCASSLGLAGGNTGELFFGEGSRLTVL.

V and J are TRBV30 and TRBJ1-1, with D possibly TRBD1 on 6 matching bases. Germline-derived CDR1 and CDR2 are GTSNPN and SVGIG (reference sequence). There are 13 residues in the CDR3. The germline V and J ends were trimmed by 0 bases and 4 bases, with 9 bases remaining between them. The CDR3, as DNA: TGTGCCTGGAGTGTAGGGGGAAGCACTGAAGCTTTCTTT. This sequence encodes CAWSVGGSTEAFF.

This clone turned up a few times. The CDR3 spells CASSPRDRFQPQHF. As DNA, the CDR3 is TGTGCCAGTAGTCCAAGGGACAGATTTCAGCCCCAGCATTTT. J is TRBJ1-5 and V is TRBV19; 7 positions match TRBD1. The CDR3 contains 14 residues. Unmatched junction bases numbered 7, after V lost 5 bases and J lost 6 bases. In germline, CDR1 is LNHDA, CDR2 SQIVND (reference sequence).

This rearrangement joins TRBV11-2 to TRBJ1-1, with D tentatively TRBD1 (6 bases). V was clipped by 1 base and J by 0 bases, with 9 bases between them. CDR1 SGHAT and CDR2 FQNNGV come from the germline V gene. This CDR3 spans 15 amino acids. In DNA, the CDR3 is TGTGCCAGCAGCTTAGCGGACAGCCTGAACACTGAAGCTTTCTTT. It yields the protein CASSLADSLNTEAFF.

This clone was recorded a few times. This chain links TRBV7-9 with TRBJ1-1; D gene ambiguous. The V gene's germline CDR1 is SEHNR and CDR2 FQNEAQ (reference sequence). V lost 6 bases and J 8 bases, leaving 19 bases between the germline ends. The length of the CDR3 is 14 residues. The CDR3 loop reads CASSPSATLTEAFF. CDR3 nucleotides: TGTGCCAGCAGTCCTAGTGCTACCCTCACAGAAGCTTTCTTT.

The chain recombines TRBV5-6 with TRBJ2-5, with D possibly matching TRBD2 (5 bases). V gave up 0 bases and J gave up 5 bases, with 14 bases separating them. The CDR3 extends over 15 amino acids. Germline V gene data show CDR1 as SGHDT and CDR2 as YYEEEE. CDR3 in amino acids: CASSLAAGLRETQYF. The CDR3 DNA reads TGTGCCAGCAGCTTGGCCGCGGGTTTGAGGGAGACCCAGTACTTC.

V usage is TRBV27 and J usage is TRBJ1-5, with TRBD1 matching over 7 bases. Germline CDR1 is MNHEY and CDR2 is SMNVEV (reference sequence). The CDR3 loop spans 14 amino acids. V shed 2 bases, J shed 6 bases, and the junction held 4 bases outside the gene matches. CDR3 protein: CASSLIQGGQPQHF. The CDR3 region has the DNA TGTGCCAGCAGTTTAATTCAGGGGGGTCAGCCCCAGCATTTT.

This rearrangement joins TRBV2 to TRBJ2-3, with 13 bases fitting TRBD2. The CDR3 extends over 15 amino acids. J lost 6 bases, V lost 3 bases, and 3 bases had no gene match. The germline V gene encodes CDR1 SNHLY and CDR2 FYNNEI. The CDR3 DNA reads TGTGCCAGCAGTGAGGGACTAGCGGGGCGGGATACGCAGTATTTT. This gives the protein CASSEGLAGRDTQYF.